Below, 14 T cell receptor beta chains from the same sample are listed, as sequenced in a study of cytotoxic CD8 clonotypes in ibrutinib-treated CLL. The assay was immunoSEQ multiplex PCR, and TCRdb's table has in-frame clones only and misses some. In the table there are around 330,000 clones, 67% of which are singletons. The material was PBMCs, obtained after 36 months of ibrutinib treatment. These receptors originate from a human donor with chronic lymphocytic leukemia.

V gene TRBV11-1 combines with J gene TRBJ2-7, with a tentative D call TRBD1 (6 bases). Germline V gene sequence: CDR1 SGHAT, CDR2 FQDESV (reference sequence). Trimming removed 5 bases from V and 7 bases from J, with 15 bases in between. CDR3 length equals 13 residues. This CDR3 reads CASSRDRRGEQYF. The CDR3 bases are TGTGCCAGCAGCCGAGACAGGCGAGGAGAGCAGTACTTC.

The rearrangement links TRBV12-5 to TRBJ2-7; TRBD1 might be the D (6 bases). V lost 1 base, J lost 1 base, and 14 bases lay in between. Per the germline V gene, CDR1 is LGHNT and CDR2 is FRNRAP. This CDR3 spans 16 amino acids. CDR3 in DNA: TGTGCTAGTGGTTTGGCCCACGGGACACGATCCTACGAGCAGTACTTC. Its protein product is CASGLAHGTRSYEQYF.

This rearrangement joins TRBV7-9 to TRBJ2-2; D is perhaps TRBD1 (6 bases). V shed 2 bases and J shed 3 bases, with 7 bases lying between them. The CDR3 has 14 amino acids. Germline V gene lookup returns CDR1 SEHNR and CDR2 FQNEAQ (reference sequence). Here the CDR3 DNA reads TGTGCCAGCAGCTTATACAGGGACACCGGGGAGCTGTTTTTT. It codes for CASSLYRDTGELFF.

In this sample, this clone turned up a few times. Distinct nucleotide sequences in the sample also encode this CDR3. The chain recombines TRBV10-2 with TRBJ2-3; D gene unclear. V was shortened by 2 bases and J by 2 bases, with 8 bases between the two germline ends. From germline, CDR1 is WSHSY and CDR2 SAAADI. This CDR3 is built from 14 residues. CDR3 DNA sequence: TGCGCCAGCAGTGAGCAAGGTTACACAGATACGCAGTATTTT. Translation: CASSEQGYTDTQYF.

This chain joins TRBV13 and TRBJ2-5, with 9 bases that match TRBD2. Losses at the gene ends were 1 base for V and 2 bases for J; bases not matched to a gene: 5. CDR1 is PRHDT and CDR2 is FYEKMQ in the germline V gene (reference sequence). CDR3 length: 16 amino acids. CDR3 nucleotides: TGTGCCAGCAGCTTAGCCCGTGGACTAGCGCAAGAGACCCAGTACTTC. This codes for CASSLARGLAQETQYF. Using reference TRBV13 and TRBJ2-5 for the parts outside the CDR3, the full variable domain is AAGVIQSPRHLIKEKRETATLKCYPIPRHDTVYWYQQGPGQDPQFLISFYEKMQSDKGSIPDRFSAQQFSDYHSELNMSSLELGDSALYFCASSLARGLAQETQYFGPGTRLLVL.

The gene calls are TRBV7-8 and TRBJ2-5, with D possibly TRBD2 on 5 matching bases. This CDR3 is built from 13 residues. Germline values: CDR1 SGHVS, CDR2 FQNEAQ. With 5 bases removed from V and 1 base from J, the gap between germline ends came to 8 bases. DNA of the CDR3: TGTGCCAGCAGCCCCGGGATCCAAGAGACCCAGTACTTC. Translated: CASSPGIQETQYF.

This chain uses TRBV2 with TRBJ2-3; no clear D gene. Germline V gene lookup returns CDR1 SNHLY and CDR2 FYNNEI. V lost 7 bases and J 2 bases, leaving 7 bases between the germline ends. The CDR3 has 12 amino acids. The CDR3 nucleotides read TGTGCCAGCAAACCAGACACAGATACGCAGTATTTT. The encoded protein is CASKPDTDTQYF.

The chain joins TRBV9 to TRBJ2-2, with 7 positions matching TRBD2. The V and J ends lost 3 bases and 2 bases, in that order; junction bases with no gene match: 4. Germline V gene data show CDR1 as SGDLS and CDR2 as YYNGEE. The CDR3 has 15 residues. DNA for the CDR3: TGTGCCAGCAGCGCCAGCGGGGCCAACACCGGGGAGCTGTTTTTT. Translated, it gives CASSASGANTGELFF. Based on the CDR3 plus reference TRBV9 and TRBJ2-2, the full variable domain is DSGVTQTPKHLITATGQRVTLRCSPRSGDLSVYWYQQSLDQGLQFLIQYYNGEERAKGNILERFSAQQFPDLHSELNLSSLELGDSALYFCASSASGANTGELFFGEGSRLTVL.

The V call is TRBV7-9, the J call TRBJ2-7, with D tentatively TRBD1 or TRBD2 (5 bases each). Germline V lookup: CDR1 SEHNR, CDR2 FQNEAQ (reference sequence). This CDR3 region has 13 residues. Trimming pared 1 base from V and 6 bases from J, leaving 10 bases between. The DNA for the CDR3 is TGTGCCAGCAGCTTAGTTATTGGGGGCGAGCAGTACTTC. Protein product: CASSLVIGGEQYF.

This chain uses TRBV10-3 with TRBJ2-1; 7 bases match TRBD1. With 6 bases clipped from V and 4 bases from J, the junction kept 9 bases outside the gene matches. Per germline, CDR1 ENHRY and CDR2 SYGVKD. The CDR3 is made up of 15 amino acids. CDR3 in DNA: TGTGCCATCAGCGAGGGGGACAGAGTATACAATGAGCAGTTCTTC. Its translation is CAISEGDRVYNEQFF.

V gene TRBV25-1 combines with J gene TRBJ1-6; a possible D gene is TRBD1 (6 bases). Germline loops: CDR1 MGHDK, CDR2 SYGVNS. The CDR3 totals 15 residues. Trimming cost V 6 bases and J 0 bases, with 9 bases left between them. The CDR3 nucleotides are TGTGCCAGCAGGGACAGTAGCTCCTATAATTCACCCCTCCACTTT. This codes for CASRDSSSYNSPLHF.

V gene TRBV5-1 combines with J gene TRBJ2-7; a possible D gene is TRBD2 (6 bases). The V end was cut by 0 bases, the J end by 2 bases, with 9 bases between. Germline V gene lookup returns CDR1 SGHRS and CDR2 YFSETQ. The CDR3 is 14 residues long. CDR3 residues: CASSLDGGTYEQYF. The CDR3 bases are TGCGCCAGCAGCTTGGACGGGGGTACCTACGAGCAGTACTTC.

The chain is built from TRBV29-1 and TRBJ1-1; TRBD1 might be the D (6 bases). Trimming cost V 1 base and J 1 base, with 10 bases left between them. The CDR3 consists of 14 residues. From germline, CDR1 is SQVTM and CDR2 ANQGSEA. The CDR3 DNA reads as TGCAGCGTTGAAGTGAGACAGGCGAACACTGAAGCTTTCTTT. Amino acid sequence: CSVEVRQANTEAFF.

This chain uses TRBV10-1 with TRBJ2-3; a weak D match, TRBD2 (5 bases). Trimming removed 6 bases from V and 5 bases from J, with 9 bases in between. The V gene's germline CDR1 is WNHNN and CDR2 SYGVQD (reference sequence). This CDR3 is built from 12 residues. As DNA, the CDR3 is TGCGCCAGCAGCGGGGATTTAGATACGCAGTATTTT. This codes for CASSGDLDTQYF.